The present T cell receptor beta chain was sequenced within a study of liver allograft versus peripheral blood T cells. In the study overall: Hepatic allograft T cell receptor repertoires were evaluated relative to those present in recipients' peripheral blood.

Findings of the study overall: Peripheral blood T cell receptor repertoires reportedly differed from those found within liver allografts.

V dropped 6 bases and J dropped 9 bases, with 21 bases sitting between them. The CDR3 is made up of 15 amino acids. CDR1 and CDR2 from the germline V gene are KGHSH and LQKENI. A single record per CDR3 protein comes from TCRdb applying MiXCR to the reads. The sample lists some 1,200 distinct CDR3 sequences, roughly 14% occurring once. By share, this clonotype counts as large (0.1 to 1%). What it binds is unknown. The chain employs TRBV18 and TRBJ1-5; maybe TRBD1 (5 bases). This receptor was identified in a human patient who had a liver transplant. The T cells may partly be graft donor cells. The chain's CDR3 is CASSAVDGAAGPQHF. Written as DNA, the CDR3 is TGTGCCAGCTCTGCCGTTGATGGGGCCGCGGGGCCCCAGCATTTT.